The 13 T cell receptor beta chains below all came from one sample that was sequenced in a study of T cell responses to AZD1222 COVID-19 vaccine. The data were produced by immunoSEQ multiplex PCR, yet TCRdb's version contains in-frame clones alone and is incomplete. The sample shows some 120,000 clones, roughly nine tenths of them seen only once. The sequences come from peripheral blood, collected on day 0 of AZD1222 vaccination. The source of these receptors is an adult in good health.

This chain connects TRBV27 to TRBJ2-1; D ambiguous. CDR1 and CDR2 (germline): MNHEY, SMNVEV (reference sequence). There are 13 residues in the CDR3. V was cut by 3 bases and J by 9 bases, with 12 bases left in between. The DNA of the CDR3 is TGTGCCAGCAGTTTCCTGGGAATCAGTGAGCAGTTCTTC. Amino acids: CASSFLGISEQFF.

The chain links TRBV9 to TRBJ2-3, with TRBD2 matching over 7 bases. This CDR3 is built from 16 residues. V lost 3 bases to trimming and J lost 4 bases; unmatched junction nucleotides: 11. Germline V gene lookup returns CDR1 SGDLS and CDR2 YYNGEE. The CDR3: CASSASGNLEADTQYF. The CDR3 DNA follows: TGTGCCAGCAGCGCCAGCGGGAATTTGGAGGCAGATACGCAGTATTTT.

The chain recombines TRBV7-3 with TRBJ2-2, with 10 bases matching TRBD2. Germline V lookup: CDR1 SGHTA, CDR2 FQGTGA. The junction had 10 bases not matched to a gene; V was cut back by 2 bases and J by 4 bases. The CDR3 loop spans 18 amino acids. In DNA form, the CDR3 reads TGTGCCAGCAGCTTAGGGATGACTAGCGGGTCTGCCACCGGGGAGCTGTTTTTT. This codes for CASSLGMTSGSATGELFF.

The chain combines TRBV5-6 with TRBJ1-2; 8 nucleotides align to TRBD1. Germline CDR1 reads SGHDT; CDR2 reads YYEEEE. Trimming took 6 bases from V and 8 from J; bases not matched to a gene: 9. The CDR3 is made up of 13 amino acids. CDR3 sequence reads: CASIPGQGGGYTF. The CDR3 DNA follows: TGTGCCAGCATCCCTGGACAGGGTGGCGGCTACACCTTC.

This chain joins TRBV5-4 and TRBJ1-1; maybe TRBD1 (5 bases). CDR3 size: 14 residues. The V end lost 0 bases, the J end lost 3 bases, and 9 bases lay between the germline ends. Germline values: CDR1 SGHNT, CDR2 YYREEE (reference sequence). In DNA, the CDR3 is TGTGCCAGCAGCTTGGCGCTGGGGGACACTGAAGCTTTCTTT. Residues: CASSLALGDTEAFF.

The J gene is TRBJ1-2, the V gene TRBV4-1; D not certain. Germline V lookup: CDR1 MGHRA, CDR2 YSYEKL. V was cut by 4 bases and J by 2 bases, with 11 bases left in between. CDR3 size: 14 residues. The CDR3 is CASSPWESNYGYTF. As DNA, the CDR3 is TGCGCCAGCAGCCCCTGGGAGTCCAACTATGGCTACACCTTC.

V and J are TRBV11-2 and TRBJ1-1, with D possibly TRBD1 on 5 matching bases. The CDR3 covers 14 residues. Germline CDR1 is SGHAT and CDR2 is FQNNGV. V was pared by 3 bases and J by 5 bases, with 13 bases between. CDR3 in amino acids: CASSFSQGGTEAFF. CDR3 DNA sequence: TGTGCCAGCAGCTTTTCTCAGGGCGGGACTGAAGCTTTCTTT.

This chain uses TRBV11-3 with TRBJ1-5; TRBD1 matches at 8 bases. Germline-derived CDR1 and CDR2 are SGHNT and YENEEA. The CDR3 contains 18 residues. V dropped 3 bases and J dropped 9; count of bases not matched to a gene: 19. CDR3 DNA: TGTGCCAGCAGCTTCCCGGGACAGGAGCGGGCGAGGACTTCGCCCCAGCATTTT. It translates to CASSFPGQERARTSPQHF.

The chain couples TRBV10-2 to TRBJ2-2; D uncertain. This CDR3 is built from 12 residues. Trimming took off 8 bases at V and 4 bases at J, with 8 bases between the two ends. In germline, CDR1 is WSHSY, CDR2 SAAADI. In DNA, the CDR3 is TGCGCCAGCCAAGAGAGCACCGGGGAGCTGTTTTTT. The encoded protein is CASQESTGELFF.

The chain uses TRBV27 and TRBJ1-1; 7 nucleotides match TRBD1. Trimming cost V 4 bases and J 4 bases; bases outside gene matches: 6. CDR1 and CDR2 (germline): MNHEY, SMNVEV (reference sequence). The CDR3 has 14 residues. CDR3 protein: CASSYRSGGTEAFF. The DNA of the CDR3 is TGTGCCAGCAGTTATAGATCAGGGGGCACTGAAGCTTTCTTT.

The genes are TRBV7-9 and TRBJ1-1, with 7 bases matching TRBD1. Trimming at V came to 5 bases and at J to 6 bases, leaving 6 bases not matched to a gene. Germline CDR1 SEHNR, CDR2 FQNEAQ (reference sequence). The CDR3 has 13 amino acids. The CDR3 reads CASSVQGTPEAFF. CDR3 bases: TGTGCCAGCAGCGTACAGGGGACCCCTGAAGCTTTCTTT.

The chain is built from TRBV4-1 and TRBJ1-2; 9 bases line up with TRBD1. The CDR3 is 15 residues long. Germline assignment: CDR1 MGHRA and CDR2 YSYEKL. V dropped 0 bases and J dropped 5; count of bases not matched to a gene: 4. The CDR3 protein is CASSQEAGQGYGYTF. For the CDR3, the DNA is TGCGCCAGCAGCCAAGAAGCCGGACAGGGGTATGGCTACACCTTC.

This chain joins TRBV2 and TRBJ1-4, with 8 bases fitting TRBD1. Per the germline V gene, CDR1 is SNHLY and CDR2 is FYNNEI. V was pared by 6 bases and J by 8 bases, with 14 bases of the junction left unmatched. This CDR3 is 16 amino acids long. CDR3 sequence (DNA): TGTGCCAGCAGGGGGCTATCAGGGGGCGCGCAAGAAAAACTGTTTTTT. Translated: CASRGLSGGAQEKLFF.